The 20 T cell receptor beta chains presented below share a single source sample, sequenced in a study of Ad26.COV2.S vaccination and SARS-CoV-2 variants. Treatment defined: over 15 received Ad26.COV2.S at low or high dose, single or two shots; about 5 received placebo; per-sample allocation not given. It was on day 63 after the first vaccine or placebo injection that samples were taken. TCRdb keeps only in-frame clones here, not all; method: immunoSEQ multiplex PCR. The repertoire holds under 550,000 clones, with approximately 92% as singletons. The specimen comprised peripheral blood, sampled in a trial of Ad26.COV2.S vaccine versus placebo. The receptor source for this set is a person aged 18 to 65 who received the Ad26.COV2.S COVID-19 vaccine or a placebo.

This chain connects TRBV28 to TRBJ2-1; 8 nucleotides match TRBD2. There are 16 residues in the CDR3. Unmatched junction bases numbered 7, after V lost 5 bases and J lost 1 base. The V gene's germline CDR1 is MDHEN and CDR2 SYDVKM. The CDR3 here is CASSLSGEGSYNEQFF. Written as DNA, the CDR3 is TGTGCCAGCAGTCTTAGCGGGGAGGGGTCCTACAATGAGCAGTTCTTC.

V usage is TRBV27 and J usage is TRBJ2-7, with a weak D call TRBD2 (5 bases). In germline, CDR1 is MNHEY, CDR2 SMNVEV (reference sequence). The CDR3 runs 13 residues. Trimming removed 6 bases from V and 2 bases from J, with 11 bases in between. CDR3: CASRGLGAYEQYF. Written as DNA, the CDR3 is TGTGCCAGCAGAGGACTTGGGGCCTACGAGCAGTACTTC.

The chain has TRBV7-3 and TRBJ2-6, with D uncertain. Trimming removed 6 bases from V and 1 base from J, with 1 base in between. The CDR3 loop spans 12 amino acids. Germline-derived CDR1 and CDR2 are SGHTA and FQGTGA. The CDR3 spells CASRSGANVLTF. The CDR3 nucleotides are TGTGCCAGCAGATCTGGGGCCAACGTCCTGACTTTC.

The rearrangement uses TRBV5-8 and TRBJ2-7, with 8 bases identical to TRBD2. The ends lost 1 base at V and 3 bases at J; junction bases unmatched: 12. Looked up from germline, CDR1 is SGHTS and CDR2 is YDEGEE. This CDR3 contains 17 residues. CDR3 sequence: CASSLNLLSSGSYEQYF. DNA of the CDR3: TGTGCCAGCAGCTTGAATCTCCTTTCAAGCGGGAGCTACGAGCAGTACTTC.

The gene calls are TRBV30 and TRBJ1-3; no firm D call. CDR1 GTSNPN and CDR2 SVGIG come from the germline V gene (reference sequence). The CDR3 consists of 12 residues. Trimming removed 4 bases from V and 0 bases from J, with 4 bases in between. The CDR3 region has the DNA TGTGCCTGGACAGGCTCTGGAAACACCATATATTTT. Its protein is CAWTGSGNTIYF. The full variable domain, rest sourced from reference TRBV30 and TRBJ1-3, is SQTIHQWPATLVQPVGSPLSLECTVEGTSNPNLYWYRQAAGRGLQLLFYSVGIGQISSEVPQNLSASRPQDRQFILSSKKLLLSDSGFYLCAWTGSGNTIYFGEGSWLTVV.

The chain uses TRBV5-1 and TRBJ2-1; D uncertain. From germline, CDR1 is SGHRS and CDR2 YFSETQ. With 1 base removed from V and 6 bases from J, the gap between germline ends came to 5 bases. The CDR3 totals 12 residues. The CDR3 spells CASSLSSNEQFF. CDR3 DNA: TGCGCCAGCAGCTTGTCCAGCAATGAGCAGTTCTTC. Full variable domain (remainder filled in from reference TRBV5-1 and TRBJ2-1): KAGVTQTPRYLIKTRGQQVTLSCSPISGHRSVSWYQQTPGQGLQFLFEYFSETQRNKGNFPGRFSGRQFSNSRSEMNVSTLELGDSALYLCASSLSSNEQFFGPGTRLTVL.

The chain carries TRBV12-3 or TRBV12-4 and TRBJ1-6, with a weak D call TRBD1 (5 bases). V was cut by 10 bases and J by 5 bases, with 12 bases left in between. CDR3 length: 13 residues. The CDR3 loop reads CATGHSNNSPLHF. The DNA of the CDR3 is TGTGCCACCGGACATTCCAATAATTCACCCCTCCACTTT.

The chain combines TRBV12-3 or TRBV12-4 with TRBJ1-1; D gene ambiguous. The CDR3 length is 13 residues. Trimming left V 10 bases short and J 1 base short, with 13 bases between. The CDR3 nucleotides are TGTGCCACTCGGCCCCTATGGAACACTGAAGCTTTCTTT. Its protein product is CATRPLWNTEAFF.

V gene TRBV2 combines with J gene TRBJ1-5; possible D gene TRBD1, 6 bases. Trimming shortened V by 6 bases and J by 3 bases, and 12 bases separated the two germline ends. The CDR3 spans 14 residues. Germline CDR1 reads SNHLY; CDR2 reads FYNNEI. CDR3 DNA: TGTGCCAGCAGGTGGACAGTGGACAATCAGCCCCAGCATTTT. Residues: CASRWTVDNQPQHF.

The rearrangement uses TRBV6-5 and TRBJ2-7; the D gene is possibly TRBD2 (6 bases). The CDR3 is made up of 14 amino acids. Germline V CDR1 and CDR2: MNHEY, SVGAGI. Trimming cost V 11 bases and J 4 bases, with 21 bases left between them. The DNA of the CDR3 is TGTGCCTGCCGACGGGGAGGCCAGGGTTACGAGCAGTACTTC. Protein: CACRRGGQGYEQYF.

In DNA, the CDR3 is TGTGCCAGCAGCCGTTTCGGGGGATACACTGAAGCTTTCTTT. Translated: CASSRFGGYTEAFF. The genes are TRBV9 and TRBJ1-1, with D possibly being TRBD1 (5 bases). CDR1 is SGDLS, CDR2 YYNGEE, per germline. This CDR3 is built from 14 residues. V was trimmed by 4 bases and J by 3 bases, leaving 13 bases between them.

The CDR3 sequence is CASSLSGDEAFF. CDR3 sequence (DNA): TGTGCCAGCAGCTTATCAGGGGACGAAGCTTTCTTT. The genes are TRBV11-2 and TRBJ1-1; D may be TRBD1 (6 bases). This CDR3 spans 12 amino acids. Germline-derived CDR1 and CDR2 are SGHAT and FQNNGV. Trimming left V 2 bases short and J 8 bases short, with 9 bases between.

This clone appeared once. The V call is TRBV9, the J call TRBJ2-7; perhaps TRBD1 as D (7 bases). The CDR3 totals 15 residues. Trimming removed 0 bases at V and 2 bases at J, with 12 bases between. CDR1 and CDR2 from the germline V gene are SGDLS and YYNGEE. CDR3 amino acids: CASSVGGDSTYEQYF. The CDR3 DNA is TGTGCCAGCAGCGTAGGCGGGGACAGCACCTACGAGCAGTACTTC. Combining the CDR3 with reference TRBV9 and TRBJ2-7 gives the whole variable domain DSGVTQTPKHLITATGQRVTLRCSPRSGDLSVYWYQQSLDQGLQFLIQYYNGEERAKGNILERFSAQQFPDLHSELNLSSLELGDSALYFCASSVGGDSTYEQYFGPGTRLTVT.

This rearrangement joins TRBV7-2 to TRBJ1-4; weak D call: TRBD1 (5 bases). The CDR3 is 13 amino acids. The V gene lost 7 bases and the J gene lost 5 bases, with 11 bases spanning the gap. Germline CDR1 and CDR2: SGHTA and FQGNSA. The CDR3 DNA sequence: TGTGCCAGCACCACGGGACCGAATGAAAAACTGTTTTTT. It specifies CASTTGPNEKLFF.

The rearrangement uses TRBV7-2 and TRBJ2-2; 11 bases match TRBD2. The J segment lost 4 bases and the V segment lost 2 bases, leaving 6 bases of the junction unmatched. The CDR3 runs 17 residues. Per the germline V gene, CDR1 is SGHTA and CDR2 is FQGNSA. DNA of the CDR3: TGTGCCAGCAGCTTACTAGCGGGAGGAGGGTTCACCGGGGAGCTGTTTTTT. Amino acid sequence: CASSLLAGGGFTGELFF.

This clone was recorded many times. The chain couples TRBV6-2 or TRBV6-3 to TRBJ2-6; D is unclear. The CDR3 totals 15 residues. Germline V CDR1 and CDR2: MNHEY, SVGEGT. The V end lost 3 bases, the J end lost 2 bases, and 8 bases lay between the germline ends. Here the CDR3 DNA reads TGTGCCAGCAGTTATAAGGGAACTGGGGCCAACGTCCTGACTTTC. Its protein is CASSYKGTGANVLTF.

The CDR3 DNA is TGTGCCAGCAGTTTATCTTGGACAGCGAACACTGAAGCTTTCTTT. Encoded protein: CASSLSWTANTEAFF. This chain links TRBV28 with TRBJ1-1; a weak D match, TRBD1 (6 bases). This CDR3 has 15 amino acids. CDR1 is MDHEN, CDR2 SYDVKM, per germline. Trimming removed 1 base at V and 1 base at J, with 10 bases between.

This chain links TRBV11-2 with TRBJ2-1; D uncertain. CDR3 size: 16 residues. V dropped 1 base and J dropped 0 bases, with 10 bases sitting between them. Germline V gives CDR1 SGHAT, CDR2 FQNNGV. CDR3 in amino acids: CASSLVRRPSYNEQFF. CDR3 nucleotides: TGTGCCAGCAGCTTAGTCCGGAGACCCTCCTACAATGAGCAGTTCTTC.

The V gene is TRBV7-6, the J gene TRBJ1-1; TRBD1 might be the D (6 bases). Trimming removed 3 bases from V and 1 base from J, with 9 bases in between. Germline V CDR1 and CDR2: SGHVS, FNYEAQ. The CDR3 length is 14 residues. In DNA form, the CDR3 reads TGTGCCAGCAGCTTTGGGGGCCAGAACACTGAAGCTTTCTTT. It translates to CASSFGGQNTEAFF.

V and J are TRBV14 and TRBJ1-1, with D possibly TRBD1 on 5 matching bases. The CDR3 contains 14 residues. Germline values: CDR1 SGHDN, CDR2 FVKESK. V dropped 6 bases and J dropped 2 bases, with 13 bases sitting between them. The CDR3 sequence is CASRSLGENTEAFF. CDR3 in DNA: TGTGCCAGCAGGTCCTTAGGGGAAAACACTGAAGCTTTCTTT. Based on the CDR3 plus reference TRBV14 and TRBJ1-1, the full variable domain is EAGVTQFPSHSVIEKGQTVTLRCDPISGHDNLYWYRRVMGKEIKFLLHFVKESKQDESGMPNNRFLAERTGGTYSTLKVQPAELEDSGVYFCASRSLGENTEAFFGQGTRLTVV.